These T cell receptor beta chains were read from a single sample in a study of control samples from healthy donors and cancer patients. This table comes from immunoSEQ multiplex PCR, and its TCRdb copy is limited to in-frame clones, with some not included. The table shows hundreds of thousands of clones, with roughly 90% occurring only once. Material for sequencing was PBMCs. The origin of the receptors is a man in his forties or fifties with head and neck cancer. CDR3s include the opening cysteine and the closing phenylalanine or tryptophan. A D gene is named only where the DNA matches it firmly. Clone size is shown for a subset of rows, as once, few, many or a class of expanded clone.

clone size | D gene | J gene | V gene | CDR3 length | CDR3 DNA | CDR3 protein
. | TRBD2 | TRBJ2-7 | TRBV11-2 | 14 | TGTGCCAGCAGCTTAGCTCCGGGACTATACGAGCAGTACTTC | CASSLAPGLYEQYF
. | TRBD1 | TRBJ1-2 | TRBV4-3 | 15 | TGCGCCAGCAGCCAGACGGACAGGGGCAACTATGGCTACACCTTC | CASSQTDRGNYGYTF
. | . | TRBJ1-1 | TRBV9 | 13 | TGTGCCAGCAGCGTAGAGGCGGTCACTGAAGCTTTCTTT | CASSVEAVTEAFF
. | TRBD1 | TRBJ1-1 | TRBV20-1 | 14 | TGCAGTGCTAGTATGATTTCAGGGGGCACTGAAGCTTTCTTT | CSASMISGGTEAFF
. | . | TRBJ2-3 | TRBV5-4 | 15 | TGTGCCAGCAGCTTGGGGGGGGGCCTTACAGATACGCAGTATTTT | CASSLGGGLTDTQYF
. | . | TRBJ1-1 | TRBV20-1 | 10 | TGCAGTGTTCCGAACACTGAAGCTTTCTTT | CSVPNTEAFF
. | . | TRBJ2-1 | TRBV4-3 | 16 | TGCGCCAGCAGCCCTCTACACGGGTCCTCCGACAATGAGCAGTTCTTC | CASSPLHGSSDNEQFF
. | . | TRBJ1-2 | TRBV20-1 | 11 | TGCAGTGCCCAAGCTGGCTGGGGCTACACCTTC | CSAQAGWGYTF
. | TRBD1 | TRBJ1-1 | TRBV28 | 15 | TGTGCCAGCAGTCGGACCGGGACAGTGTACACTGAAGCTTTCTTT | CASSRTGTVYTEAFF
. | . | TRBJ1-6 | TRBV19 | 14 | TGTGCCAGTAGTATAAAGGGGCTCAATTCACCCCTCCACTTT | CASSIKGLNSPLHF
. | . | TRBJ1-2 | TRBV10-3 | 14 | TGTGCCATCAGCGGATCAGGGGATTACTATGGCTACACCTTC | CAISGSGDYYGYTF
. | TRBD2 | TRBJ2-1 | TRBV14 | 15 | TGTGCCAGCAGCCCGGGACTAGCGGCGTACAATGAGCAGTTCTTC | CASSPGLAAYNEQFF
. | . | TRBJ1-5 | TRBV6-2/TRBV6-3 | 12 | TGTGCCAGCAGTCCGCACAATCAGCCCCAGCATTTT | CASSPHNQPQHF
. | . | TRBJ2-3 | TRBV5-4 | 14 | TGTGCCAGCAGCTTGAGGCTGTCCACAGATACGCAGTATTTT | CASSLRLSTDTQYF
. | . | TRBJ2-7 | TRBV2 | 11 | TGTGCCAGCAGTAACAGACCCGAGCAGTACTTC | CASSNRPEQYF
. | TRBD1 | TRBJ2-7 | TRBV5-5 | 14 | TGTGCCAGCAGCTTTACAGGGGGCACCTACGAGCAGTACTTC | CASSFTGGTYEQYF
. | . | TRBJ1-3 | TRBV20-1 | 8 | TGTCCTGGAAACACCATATATTTT | CPGNTIYF
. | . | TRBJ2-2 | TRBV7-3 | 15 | TGTGCCAGCAGCTTAAGCCCAGGGATCACCGGGGAGCTGTTTTTT | CASSLSPGITGELFF
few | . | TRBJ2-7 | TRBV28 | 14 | TGTGCCAGCCGCCAACCTGTATCCTCCTACGAGCAGTACTTC | CASRQPVSSYEQYF
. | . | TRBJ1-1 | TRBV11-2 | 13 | TGTGCCAGCACTTTGGGAGGGTACGCTGAAGCTTTCTTT | CASTLGGYAEAFF
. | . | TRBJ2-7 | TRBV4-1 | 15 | TGCGCCAGCAGCCCAGGGGATGGGGAGTCCTACGAGCAGTACTTC | CASSPGDGESYEQYF
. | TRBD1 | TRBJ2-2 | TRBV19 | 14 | TGTGCCAGTAATACAGGGGGGAACACCGGGGAGCTGTTTTTT | CASNTGGNTGELFF
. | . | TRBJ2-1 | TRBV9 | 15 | TGTGCCAGCAGCGTAGCACAGGGTGTCTACAATGAGCAGTTCTTC | CASSVAQGVYNEQFF
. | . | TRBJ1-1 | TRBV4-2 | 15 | TGTGCCAGCAGCCAAGACAGGGATAGGAACACTGAAGCTTTCTTT | CASSQDRDRNTEAFF
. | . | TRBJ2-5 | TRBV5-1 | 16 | TGCGCCAGCAGCGCCCCTAGCGCCGGAGCACAAGAGACCCAGTACTTC | CASSAPSAGAQETQYF
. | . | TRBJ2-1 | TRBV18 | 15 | TGTGCCAGCTCACCAGAGACGCCCTCCTACAATGAGCAGTTCTTC | CASSPETPSYNEQFF
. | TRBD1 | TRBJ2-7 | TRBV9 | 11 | TGTGCCAGTCAGGGGGCCAGCGAGCAGTACTTC | CASQGASEQYF
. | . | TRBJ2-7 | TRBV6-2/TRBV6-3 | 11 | TGTGCCAGCAGTTTGGGCTACGAGCAGTACTTC | CASSLGYEQYF
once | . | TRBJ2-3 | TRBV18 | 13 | TGTGCCAGTTCACAGGGCTTCACAGATACGCAGTATTTT | CASSQGFTDTQYF
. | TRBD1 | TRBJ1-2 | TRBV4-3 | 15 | TGCGCCAGCAGCCAAGATACGGTAGGGGGCACTGGCTACACCTTT | CASSQDTVGGTGYTF
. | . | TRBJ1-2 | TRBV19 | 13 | TGTGCCAGTAGCATATTTTCGGACTGGGGCTACACCTTC | CASSIFSDWGYTF
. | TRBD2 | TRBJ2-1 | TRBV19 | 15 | TGTGCCAGTAGTATCTTAGCGGGCCGCTACAATGAGCAGTTCTTC | CASSILAGRYNEQFF
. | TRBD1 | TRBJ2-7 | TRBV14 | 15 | TGTGCCAGCAGGGAAGCGGGACAGGGTGCCTACGAGCAGTACTTC | CASREAGQGAYEQYF
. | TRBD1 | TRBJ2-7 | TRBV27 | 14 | TGTGCCAGCAGTGCACAGGGGGCCTTCTACGAGCAGTACTTC | CASSAQGAFYEQYF
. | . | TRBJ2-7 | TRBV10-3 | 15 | TGTGCCATCAGTGGGGCCGGGACATTGGCCTACGAGCAGTACTTC | CAISGAGTLAYEQYF
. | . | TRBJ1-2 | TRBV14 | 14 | TGTGCCAGCAGCCAAGAGGAGGGGATCTATGGCTACACCTTC | CASSQEEGIYGYTF
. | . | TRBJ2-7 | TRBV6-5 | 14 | TGTGCCAGCAGTAGGACAGAGGCCTCCTACGAGCAGTACTTC | CASSRTEASYEQYF
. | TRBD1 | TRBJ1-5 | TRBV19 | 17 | TGTGCCAGTAGTCTGGACAGGGGAGGTTATGACAATCAGCCCCAGCATTTT | CASSLDRGGYDNQPQHF
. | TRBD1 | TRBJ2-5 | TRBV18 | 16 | TGTGCCAGCTCACCACGAGGGACAGGGCAATCGGAGACCCAGTACTTC | CASSPRGTGQSETQYF
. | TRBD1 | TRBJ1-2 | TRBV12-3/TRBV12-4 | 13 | TGTGCCAGCAGACCCGGGACAGACTATGGCTACACCTTC | CASRPGTDYGYTF
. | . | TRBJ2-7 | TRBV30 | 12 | TGTGCCTGGGCTCTGGGGGCCGACGAGCAGTACTTC | CAWALGADEQYF
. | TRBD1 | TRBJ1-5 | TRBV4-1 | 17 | TGCGCCAGCAGCCAAGTTACCTGGGGGACAGCTAATCAGCCCCAGCATTTT | CASSQVTWGTANQPQHF
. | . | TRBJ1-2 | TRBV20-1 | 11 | TGCAGTGCTACCGATAGCCCCGGCTACACCTTC | CSATDSPGYTF
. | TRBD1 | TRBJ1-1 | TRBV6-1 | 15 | TGTGCCAGCAGCGGGGACAGGGGGCATTCCACTGAAGCTTTCTTT | CASSGDRGHSTEAFF
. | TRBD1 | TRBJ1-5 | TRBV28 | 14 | TGTGCCAGCAGTTTGGACAGGGATAATCAGCCCCAGCATTTT | CASSLDRDNQPQHF
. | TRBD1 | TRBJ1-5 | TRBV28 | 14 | TGTGCCAATAGCCCGGACAGGAGGAATCAGCCCCAGCATTTT | CANSPDRRNQPQHF
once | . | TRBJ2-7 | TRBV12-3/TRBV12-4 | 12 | TGTGCCAGCAGCCTTGCTTCCTACGAGCAGTACTTC | CASSLASYEQYF
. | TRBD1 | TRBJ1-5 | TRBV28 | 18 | TGTGCCAGCAGCCCGCTCGGACAGGGACGTCGAAGCAATCAGCCCCAGCATTTT | CASSPLGQGRRSNQPQHF
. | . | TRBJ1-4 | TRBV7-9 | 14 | TGTGCCAGCAGATCCGGGACGGGGGATGAAAAACTGTTTTTT | CASRSGTGDEKLFF
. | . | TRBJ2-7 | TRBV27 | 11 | TGTGCCAGCAGTTTTAGACGCGAGCAGTACTTC | CASSFRREQYF
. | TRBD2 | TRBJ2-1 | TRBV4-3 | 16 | TGCGCCAGCAGCCCTAGCGGGGGAGGAATAACCAATGAGCAGTTCTTC | CASSPSGGGITNEQFF
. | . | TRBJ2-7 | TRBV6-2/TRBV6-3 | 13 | TGTGCCAGCAGTTACGTCTTGGACTACGAGCAGTACTTC | CASSYVLDYEQYF
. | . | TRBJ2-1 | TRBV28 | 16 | TGTGCCAGCAGCCACTTCGGCCCTAGCTCCTACAATGAGCAGTTCTTC | CASSHFGPSSYNEQFF
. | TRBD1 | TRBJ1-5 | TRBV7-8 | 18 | TGTGCCAGCAGCTTCAGGGGACAGGGATTCATCGGCAATCAGCCCCAGCATTTT | CASSFRGQGFIGNQPQHF
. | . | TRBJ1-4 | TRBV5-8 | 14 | TGTGCCAGCAGCTTGGGAGTTATGAGTGAAAAACTGTTTTTT | CASSLGVMSEKLFF
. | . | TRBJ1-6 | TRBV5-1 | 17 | TGCGCCAGCAGCTTGGGTGGATTGGACTCCTATAATTCACCCCTCCACTTT | CASSLGGLDSYNSPLHF
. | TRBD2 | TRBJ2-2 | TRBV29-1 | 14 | TGCAGCGTTGGGACTAGCGGGAACACCGGGGAGCTGTTTTTT | CSVGTSGNTGELFF